This entry concerns a single T cell receptor beta chain. To make TCR beta libraries, researchers used iRepertoire HTBI primers and Arm-PCR of CDR3 regions. TCRdb passed the multiplex PCR reads through MiXCR, listing each CDR3 protein once. The profile shows roughly 520,000 distinct CDR3 sequences, 12% of them singletons. The data stem from a study of regulatory T cells in long-lasting Graves disease. Trimming took 0 bases from V and 7 from J, leaving 7 bases between them. The CDR3 has 13 residues. The germline V gene has CDR1 SGHNT and CDR2 YENEEA. The time point: newly diagnosed GD, antithyroid drugs for less than 3 months. Scientists built the TCR library using RNA that was extracted from PBMCs. These same data were also listed under a study on T cells in Graves' hyperthyroidism and ophthalmopathy.

The TCR was taken from a woman aged 25 to 39 with Graves disease. V gene TRBV11-3 combines with J gene TRBJ2-4; D is ambiguous. Sequencing used peripheral blood mononuclear cells (PBMCs), obtained at new diagnosis, from a patient treated with antithyroid drugs. The CDR3 loop is CASSLDPGNIQYF. CDR3 DNA sequence: TGTGCCAGCAGCTTAGATCCGGGTAACATTCAGTACTTC.